These 26 T cell receptor beta chains came from one sample sequenced in a study of T cells in Graves' hyperthyroidism and ophthalmopathy (dated by TCRdb to between 2017 and 2020). The library was built by means of multiplex PCR. The instrument given in TCRdb is Illumina HiSeq 2000. The TCR beta CDR3 regions were amplified from RNA transcripts. A first-round RT-PCR of the TCR CDR3 used the HTBI primer set with the Qiagen OneStep RT-PCR kit. TCRdb reran the public reads through fastp at Q25 and MiXCR, keeping productive beta chains. Here each entry gathers all rows of one CDR3 protein and keeps the most common genes and DNA. For this sample the table gives fewer than 550,000 distinct CDR3 sequences, of which less than 20% were detected only once. The leading ten clones occupy approximately 7.5% of the sample. What was sequenced was blood. These receptors were collected from a woman younger than 30 with Graves' hyperthyroidism.

This clonotype has ten or more counts. DNA for the CDR3: TGTGCCACCTCGGGCAGCTCCTACGAGCAGTACTTC. It is translated as CATSGSSYEQYF. The chain recombines TRBV6-1 with TRBJ2-7; D is unresolved. The germline V and J ends were trimmed by 10 bases and 0 bases, with 10 bases remaining between them. Looked up from germline, CDR1 is MNHNS and CDR2 is SASEGT. The CDR3 has 12 amino acids.

This clonotype has a count of ten or more. The chain joins TRBV3-1 to TRBJ1-2, with D perhaps TRBD1 (6 bases). Trimming cost V 4 bases and J 3 bases, with 12 bases left between them. Germline V CDR1 and CDR2: LGHDT, YNNKEL (reference sequence). CDR3 length: 14 amino acids. The CDR3 DNA follows: TGTGCCAGCAGCCCAGGGGACGGCGACTATGGCTACACCTTC. Its translation is CASSPGDGDYGYTF.

This clonotype was recorded at least ten times. J is TRBJ1-3 and V is TRBV11-2; D is unclear. V lost 5 bases and J lost 0, with 8 bases in between. Germline assignment: CDR1 SGHAT and CDR2 FQNNGV. The CDR3 length is 14 residues. CDR3 sequence: CASSRVLSGNTIYF. As DNA, the CDR3 is TGTGCCAGCAGCCGGGTCCTCTCTGGAAACACCATATATTTT.

This clonotype was detected ten times or more. The rearrangement joins TRBV5-1 to TRBJ2-1; possibly TRBD2 for D (6 bases). CDR1 is SGHRS, CDR2 YFSETQ, per germline. This CDR3 region has 15 residues. The V and J ends lost 0 bases and 1 base respectively, with 8 bases between them. The chain's CDR3 is CASSLAGTSYNEQFF. The DNA of the CDR3 is TGCGCCAGCAGCTTGGCCGGGACTTCCTACAATGAGCAGTTCTTC.

This clonotype was recorded at least ten times. The rearrangement links TRBV6-5 to TRBJ2-5, with 11 bases fitting TRBD2. In germline, CDR1 is MNHEY, CDR2 SVGAGI. Losses at the gene ends were 2 bases for V and 1 base for J; bases not matched to a gene: 12. The CDR3 length is 19 residues. The CDR3 protein is CASSYPPGLAEVLQETQYF. The CDR3 coding sequence is TGTGCCAGCAGTTACCCCCCGGGACTAGCGGAGGTACTCCAAGAGACCCAGTACTTC.

This clonotype was detected ten times or more. CDR3 region: CASSPVGDRGRVGQYF. DNA of the CDR3: TGTGCCAGCAGCCCCGTGGGGGACAGGGGCCGGGTGGGGCAGTACTTC. The chain couples TRBV7-9 to TRBJ2-7; the match to TRBD1 covers 10 bases. Trimming cost V 5 bases and J 9 bases; bases outside gene matches: 16. Germline V gene lookup returns CDR1 SEHNR and CDR2 FQNEAQ (reference sequence). The length of the CDR3 is 16 residues.

The chain joins TRBV4-2 to TRBJ2-3, with 7 bases identical to TRBD2. Germline V gives CDR1 LGHNA, CDR2 YNFKEQ. V lost 1 base and J lost 10; bases outside the gene matches: 8. The CDR3 runs to 14 residues. The CDR3 nucleotides are TGTGCCAGCAGCCAAGCCACCCGGGACTATCCGCAGTATTTT. It specifies CASSQATRDYPQYF.

This clonotype was seen repeatedly, ten times or more. V usage is TRBV27 and J usage is TRBJ1-6; D remains ambiguous. Trimming pared 2 bases from V and 10 bases from J, leaving 6 bases between. This CDR3 region has 12 residues. The germline V gene has CDR1 MNHEY and CDR2 SMNVEV (reference sequence). In DNA form, the CDR3 reads TGTGCCAGCAGTTTACCGGGGTCACCCCTCCACTTT. It specifies CASSLPGSPLHF.

This clonotype was found a few times. The CDR3 sequence is CASALQGNYGYTF. CDR3 in DNA: TGTGCCAGCGCCCTACAGGGGAACTATGGCTACACCTTC. The chain recombines TRBV7-9 with TRBJ1-2; 7 bases agree with TRBD1. V lost 8 bases, J lost 2 bases, and 5 bases stayed unmatched. The germline V gene has CDR1 SEHNR and CDR2 FQNEAQ (reference sequence). This CDR3 comprises 13 residues.

The V and J genes are TRBV11-2 and TRBJ2-5, with D unresolved. Looked up from germline, CDR1 is SGHAT and CDR2 is FQNNGV. Trimming cost V 5 bases and J 7 bases, with 20 bases left between them. The CDR3 spans 15 residues. Here the CDR3 reads CASSTPLKLQSTQYF. The CDR3 DNA is TGTGCCAGCAGCACTCCTCTCAAACTACAGTCGACCCAGTACTTC.

This clonotype occurred many times. V and J are TRBV7-9 and TRBJ2-3, with 9 bases fitting TRBD2. Germline V gene data show CDR1 as SEHNR and CDR2 as FQNEAQ (reference sequence). V lost 7 bases to trimming and J lost 0 bases; unmatched junction nucleotides: 11. This CDR3 contains 17 residues. This CDR3 is CASNYGESGGSTDTQYF. The CDR3 coding sequence is TGTGCCAGCAACTATGGGGAAAGCGGGGGGAGCACAGATACGCAGTATTTT.

Many counts were recorded for this clonotype. The genes are TRBV5-1 and TRBJ2-1; TRBD2 matches 13 bases. The CDR3 extends over 16 amino acids. Germline CDR1 reads SGHRS; CDR2 reads YFSETQ. Trimming took 3 bases from V and 8 from J; bases not matched to a gene: 8. CDR3 in DNA: TGCGCCAGCAGCTCCAGGGGCGGACTAGCGGGAGATGAGCAGTTCTTC. Translated, it gives CASSSRGGLAGDEQFF.

Details on this clonotype: A much larger clone is a single base away; this may be a read error. J is TRBJ2-1 and V is TRBV9; maybe TRBD2 (5 bases). The length of the CDR3 is 17 residues. Germline V gene lookup returns CDR1 SGDLS and CDR2 YYNGEE. The CDR3 spells CASSVKASPLMGNERFF. The CDR3 DNA is TGTGCCAGCAGCGTAAAGGCTAGCCCTTTAATGGGCAATGAGCGGTTCTTC.

Ten or more counts support this clonotype. V usage is TRBV20-1 and J usage is TRBJ1-2; D is ambiguous. V shed 2 bases and J shed 4 bases, with 26 bases lying between them. CDR3 size: 18 residues. Germline CDR1 is DFQATT and CDR2 is SNEGSKA (reference sequence). The CDR3 DNA follows: TGCAGTGCTAGAAGGGCCGGCGTCGCGGACCGGTGGGGCTATGGCTACACCTTC. This translates into CSARRAGVADRWGYGYTF.

In this sample, this clonotype turned up many times. This may come from a read error, since a much larger clone is one base off. The V and J genes are TRBV2 and TRBJ2-5; D unclear. V lost 6 bases, J lost 5 bases, and 13 bases lay in between. Germline CDR1 is SNHLY and CDR2 is FYNNEI. The length of the CDR3 is 13 residues. The CDR3 loop reads CASRDILVETQYF. In nucleotides, the CDR3 is TGTGCCAGCAGGGATATACTCGTTGAGACCCAGTACTTC.

The V call is TRBV29-1, the J call TRBJ2-1; 8 nucleotides align to TRBD2. This CDR3 comprises 16 residues. Looked up from germline, CDR1 is SQVTM and CDR2 is ANQGSEA. Germline trimming cut 4 bases from V and 7 bases from J; bases unmatched to any gene: 15. CDR3 amino acids: CSVAETAGASRNEQFF. In DNA form, the CDR3 reads TGCAGCGTTGCAGAAACAGCGGGGGCCTCTCGGAATGAGCAGTTCTTC.

Ten or more counts support this clonotype. The rearrangement joins TRBV28 to TRBJ2-7; the match to TRBD2 covers 8 bases. V lost 3 bases, J lost 3 bases, and 7 bases stayed unmatched. Germline V gives CDR1 MDHEN, CDR2 SYDVKM. The CDR3 is 15 residues long. The CDR3 sequence is CASSFRRGEDYEQYF. The CDR3 DNA reads as TGTGCCAGCAGTTTCAGGCGGGGGGAAGACTACGAGCAGTACTTC. The full variable domain, its missing parts supplied by reference TRBV28 and TRBJ2-7, is DVKVTQSSRYLVKRTGEKVFLECVQDMDHENMFWYRQDPGLGLRLIYFSYDVKMKEKGDIPEGYSVSREKKERFSLILESASTNQTSMYLCASSFRRGEDYEQYFGPGTRLTVT.

This clonotype was counted ten times or more. The chain links TRBV3-1 to TRBJ1-1; possible D gene TRBD1, 6 bases. The CDR3 has 13 residues. Between the trimmed V and J ends, which lost 2 bases and 6 bases, there was a span of 10 bases. CDR1 is LGHDT, CDR2 YNNKEL, per germline (reference sequence). This chain's CDR3 is CASSQKGGAEAFF. The CDR3 DNA is TGTGCCAGCAGCCAAAAAGGGGGGGCTGAAGCTTTCTTT.

This clonotype was seen at least ten times. This sequence joins TRBV6-5 and TRBJ2-1, with no clear D. This CDR3 has 17 residues. Germline CDR1 and CDR2: MNHEY and SVGAGI. Deletions cut 0 bases from V and 8 bases from J, with 20 bases between. This chain's CDR3 is CASSYSLDLTKVHEQFF. The CDR3 DNA reads TGTGCCAGCAGTTACTCTCTCGATCTCACGAAGGTCCATGAGCAGTTCTTC.

At least ten counts were recorded for this clonotype. This chain joins TRBV18 and TRBJ1-1; TRBD1 matches at 9 bases. This CDR3 has 15 amino acids. Trimming at V came to 6 bases and at J to 5 bases, leaving 10 bases not matched to a gene. Germline loops: CDR1 KGHSH, CDR2 LQKENI. The CDR3 sequence is CASSATPGQGTEAFF. The DNA for the CDR3 is TGTGCCAGCTCCGCTACTCCGGGACAGGGAACTGAAGCTTTCTTT.

Ten or more counts support this clonotype. J is TRBJ1-6 and V is TRBV20-1, with 10 positions matching TRBD1. Trimming removed 1 base from V and 9 bases from J; junction bases left unmatched: 0. The CDR3 totals 13 residues. The germline gives CDR1 DFQATT, CDR2 SNEGSKA (reference sequence). The CDR3 DNA sequence: TGCAGTGCTAGAGGGACAGGGGGTTCACCCCTCCACTTT. Translation: CSARGTGGSPLHF.

This chain joins TRBV6-1 and TRBJ2-1, with D perhaps TRBD2 (7 bases). The CDR3 has 17 residues. Germline CDR1 reads MNHNS; CDR2 reads SASEGT. V was clipped by 6 bases and J by 1 base, with 19 bases between them. The CDR3 loop is CASSVTTGGVSYNEQFF. In nucleotides, the CDR3 is TGTGCCAGCAGCGTAACTACGGGGGGCGTATCCTACAATGAGCAGTTCTTC.

This clonotype was detected a few times. The rearrangement uses TRBV5-4 and TRBJ2-5; possible D gene TRBD2, 5 bases. Germline lookup yields CDR1 SGHNT and CDR2 YYREEE (reference sequence). Trimming pared 0 bases from V and 1 base from J, leaving 13 bases between. This CDR3 comprises 16 residues. CDR3 DNA sequence: TGTGCCAGCAGCTTGGTAGGACTCCTGAGCCAAGAGACCCAGTACTTC. It translates to CASSLVGLLSQETQYF.

This clonotype came up many times. The CDR3: CASSHSGVEQYF. Written as DNA, the CDR3 is TGTGCCAGCAGCCATAGCGGCGTGGAGCAGTACTTC. The V gene is TRBV5-6, the J gene TRBJ2-7, with D possibly TRBD2 on 6 matching bases. The germline V and J ends were trimmed by 4 bases and 7 bases, with 12 bases remaining between them. This CDR3 region has 12 residues. Germline CDR1 reads SGHDT; CDR2 reads YYEEEE.

This clonotype was picked up a small number of times. The chain carries TRBV12-5 and TRBJ1-1; no clear D. The germline gives CDR1 LGHNT, CDR2 FRNRAP. V was pared by 5 bases and J by 7 bases, with 8 bases between. CDR3 length equals 11 residues. CDR3 residues: CASGPEHEAFF. The CDR3 nucleotides are TGTGCTAGTGGTCCGGAGCATGAAGCTTTCTTT.

This clonotype was counted many times. The chain couples TRBV18 to TRBJ1-1, with D uncertain. V was shortened by 4 bases and J by 0 bases, with 9 bases between the two germline ends. Germline lookup yields CDR1 KGHSH and CDR2 LQKENI. CDR3 length: 14 residues. The CDR3 DNA reads as TGTGCCAGCTCACGGACGGAAATGAACACTGAAGCTTTCTTT. This encodes CASSRTEMNTEAFF.